This TCR beta chain was sequenced for a study of OX40 agonist ivuxolimab in advanced cancers. Study overall: Treatment of patients was with ivuxolimab, an agonistic anti-OX40 (CD134) antibody. There were three patients with partial responses, one having hepatocellular carcinoma and two cutaneous melanoma. Study-wide results and caveats: In CD8+ T cells, expanded clones were on average more numerous than in CD4+.

In regard to this clone: Its specificity is unknown.

TCRdb's table, derived via immunoSEQ multiplex PCR, lists solely in-frame clones and lacks some. Of more than 65,000 clones in the sample, around 80% are singletons; the top ten hold around 2.4%. The junction had 8 bases not matched to a gene; V was cut back by 5 bases and J by 2 bases. CDR1 is SGDLS, CDR2 YYNGEE, per germline. The CDR3 contains 16 residues. Enrollment shut out patients with autoimmune disease history or systemic immunosuppression. J is TRBJ2-2 and V is TRBV9; TRBD1 matches at 8 bases. This TCR was recovered from an adult with an advanced solid tumor such as melanoma, head and neck, liver or kidney cancer. Sequencing was performed on CD4+ or CD8+ T cells sorted from blood, taken in a trial of the OX40 agonist ivuxolimab. CDR3 sequence: CASSKTGQANTGELFF. The CDR3, as DNA: TGTGCCAGCAGTAAAACGGGACAGGCAAACACCGGGGAGCTGTTTTTT.